Listed below are T cell receptor beta chains from one sample, sequenced in a study of T cells in Graves' hyperthyroidism and ophthalmopathy. TCRdb redid the calling of the multiplex PCR reads with MiXCR, one entry per CDR3 protein. This sample carries 300,000 to 400,000 distinct CDR3 sequences, roughly 21% of them seen once, and the ten largest clones take 50%. Sequencing was done on a sample of blood. Receptors were obtained from a woman in her fifties or sixties with Graves' hyperthyroidism. The CDR3 runs from the conserved cysteine through the conserved F or W. D genes are given only for firm matches. Only some rows state a clone size, as once, few, many or a class for expanded clones.

length,J,size,D,V,DNA,CDR3
13,TRBJ1-1,-,-,TRBV19,TGTGCCAGTAGTATGATCCAGAACACTGAAGCTTTCTTT,CASSMIQNTEAFF
20,TRBJ1-1,few,TRBD1,TRBV3-1,TGTGCCAGCAGCCAAGAACGAGGTCGACAGGGATCCCTGTTATCCACTGAAGCTTTCTTT,CASSQERGRQGSLLSTEAFF
15,TRBJ1-6,-,-,TRBV4-1,TGCGCCAGCAGTCGAGACAGGCCCTATAATTCACCCCTCCACTTT,CASSRDRPYNSPLHF
17,TRBJ2-5,many,TRBD2,TRBV6-6,TGTGCCAGCAGTTATCTCTCGCGGGGGGAGGGTTGGGAGACCCAGTACTTC,CASSYLSRGEGWETQYF
13,TRBJ1-2,-,-,TRBV5-8,TGTGCCAGCAGCATGGACAGTAACTATGGCTACACCTTC,CASSMDSNYGYTF
14,TRBJ1-2,many,TRBD1,TRBV5-1,TGCGCCAGCAGGACAGGGGGCTCGGACTATGGCTACACCTTC,CASRTGGSDYGYTF
14,TRBJ2-7,many,-,TRBV7-8,TGTGCCAGCAGCTTAGAGGGCCCCGGGTACGAGCAGTACTTC,CASSLEGPGYEQYF
17,TRBJ2-2,many,TRBD2,TRBV13,TGTGCCAGCAGCCCTCGGACTAGCGGGGTTCAGGGTGGGGAGCTGTTTTTT,CASSPRTSGVQGGELFF
15,TRBJ2-6,-,TRBD2,TRBV24-1,TGTGCCACCGGCCGGGAGGTCGCCGGGGCCAACGTCCTGACTTTC,CATGREVAGANVLTF
15,TRBJ2-3,-,-,TRBV2,TGTGCCAGCAGCTTACAGGGAGCCCTCACAGATACGCAGTATTTT,CASSLQGALTDTQYF
14,TRBJ1-1,many,TRBD1,TRBV29-1,TGCAGCGTCAGTCCCGGGACAGTTAACACTGAAGCTTTCTTT,CSVSPGTVNTEAFF
16,TRBJ2-3,-,TRBD2,TRBV20-1,TGCAGTGCTAGATCTGGGCGGACTAGCGGCACAGATACGCAGTATTTT,CSARSGRTSGTDTQYF
13,TRBJ2-5,few,TRBD2,TRBV20-1,TGCAGTGCTAAAAAGCGGGGGAGGGAGACCCAGTACTTC,CSAKKRGRETQYF
15,TRBJ2-5,-,-,TRBV2,TGTGCCAGCAGTGAAGAGCGGCAGGGGGGGGAGACCCAGTACTTC,CASSEERQGGETQYF
16,TRBJ1-5,once,-,TRBV7-8,TGTGCCAGCAGCTTAGTGACAGGTTTGAGCAATCAGCCCCAGCATTTT,CASSLVTGLSNQPQHF
13,TRBJ2-1,few,-,TRBV5-1,TGCGCCAGCAGCTTCTCAATTTACAATGAGCAGTTCTTC,CASSFSIYNEQFF
13,TRBJ1-1,few,-,TRBV6-5,TGTGCCAGCAGTTACAACGGAAACACTGAAGCTTTCTTT,CASSYNGNTEAFF
14,TRBJ2-3,few,-,TRBV5-1,TGCGCCAGCAGCTTGGGGACAGAATCAGATACGCAGTATTTT,CASSLGTESDTQYF
16,TRBJ2-1,-,TRBD2,TRBV6-5,TGTGCCAGCAGTTCACGACTAGCGGGGGACTACAATGAGCAGTTCTTC,CASSSRLAGDYNEQFF
13,TRBJ1-2,many,-,TRBV6-1,TGTGCCAGCAGCCCCATTGGTGGGAATGGCTACACCTTC,CASSPIGGNGYTF
12,TRBJ1-2,many,-,TRBV20-1,TGCAGTGCTAGAGGGAACAGTCGTGGCTACACCTTC,CSARGNSRGYTF
12,TRBJ2-7,many,-,TRBV29-1,TGCAGCGTTGAAGATAGAGGCTACGAGCAGTACTTC,CSVEDRGYEQYF
13,TRBJ1-5,many,-,TRBV5-1,TGCGCCAGCAAGGCAGGGTTCGATCAGCCCCAGCATTTT,CASKAGFDQPQHF
12,TRBJ2-7,many,-,TRBV28,TGTGCCAGCAGTTTACAGATCCACGAGCAGTACTTC,CASSLQIHEQYF
17,TRBJ2-3,many,-,TRBV5-1,TGCGCCAGCAGCTACGTGGGGGGTAGACTTTTCACAGATACGCAGTATTTT,CASSYVGGRLFTDTQYF
17,TRBJ2-2,many,TRBD2,TRBV12-3/TRBV12-4,TGTGCCAGCAGTCTATTACTCGGGGGGAAGGTTCCCGGGGAGCTGTTTTTT,CASSLLLGGKVPGELFF
15,TRBJ2-2,many,TRBD1,TRBV11-3,TGTGCCAGCAGCCCCGGGACAGGTTTAACCGGGGAGCTGTTTTTT,CASSPGTGLTGELFF
14,TRBJ1-4,many,-,TRBV11-2,TGTGCCAGCAGCTCGGGGGCAACTAATGAAAAACTGTTTTTT,CASSSGATNEKLFF
15,TRBJ1-4,-,TRBD1,TRBV7-3,TGTGCCAGCAGCCCCCAAGGAGGGGGCCATGAGAAACTGTTTTTT,CASSPQGGGHEKLFF
15,TRBJ2-5,-,-,TRBV28,TGTGCCAGCAGTTTATTGGTCCGGAACCAAGAGACCCAGTACTTC,CASSLLVRNQETQYF
16,TRBJ2-1,many,TRBD2,TRBV5-1,TGCGCCAGCAGCTTGGATTTAGCGGGGGCGTGGAATGAGCAGTTCTTC,CASSLDLAGAWNEQFF
15,TRBJ1-6,many,-,TRBV7-8,TGTGCCAGCAGCTTACGAACATCCCCTAATTCACCCCTCCACTTT,CASSLRTSPNSPLHF
13,TRBJ2-5,many,-,TRBV11-1,TGTGCCAGCAGCTTCGGTGGGGCGGAGACCCAGTACTTC,CASSFGGAETQYF
15,TRBJ1-1,many,-,TRBV10-3,TGTGCCATCAGTGACTCGGCCAGGCCGAACACTGAAGCTTTCTTT,CAISDSARPNTEAFF
14,TRBJ2-7,-,TRBD1,TRBV5-1,TGCGCCAGCAGCCGGGCGACAGGGACCTACGAGCAGTACTTC,CASSRATGTYEQYF
15,TRBJ2-1,-,TRBD2,TRBV2,TGTGCCAGCACGAGACTAGCGGGAGTTCCTGATGAGCAGTTCTTC,CASTRLAGVPDEQFF
16,TRBJ2-1,many,TRBD2,TRBV11-2,TGTGCCAGCAGCTTACGAGCGGGAGGGCGGGGGAATGAGCAGTTCTTC,CASSLRAGGRGNEQFF
16,TRBJ2-2,once,TRBD1,TRBV28,TGTGCCAGCGGCCCAAGACAGGGGGGGGGCACCGGGGAGCTGTTTTTT,CASGPRQGGGTGELFF
16,TRBJ2-2,many,TRBD1,TRBV12-3/TRBV12-4,TGTGCCAGCAGGAAGGGACAGGCGGACCCCACCGGGGAGCTGTTTTTT,CASRKGQADPTGELFF
16,TRBJ1-1,many,-,TRBV12-3/TRBV12-4,TGTGCCAGCATTCATGGGGGGGGACGGACGAACACTGAAGCTTTCTTT,CASIHGGGRTNTEAFF
17,TRBJ1-1,few,TRBD1,TRBV27,TGTGCCAGCAGTTTGTCGACAGGGATGGGTGGAACCACTGAAGCTTTCTTT,CASSLSTGMGGTTEAFF
15,TRBJ1-4,many,-,TRBV12-3/TRBV12-4,TGTGCCAGCAGTTTCAAGGGCCTCCCGAATGAAAAACTGTTTTTT,CASSFKGLPNEKLFF
14,TRBJ1-2,-,-,TRBV3-1,TGTGCCAGCAGCCAAGGCCCGCCGGGCCTGAGCTACACCTTC,CASSQGPPGLSYTF
13,TRBJ1-2,-,TRBD1,TRBV6-5,TGTGCCAGCAGTTATCCAGGGGGCTATGGCTACACCTTC,CASSYPGGYGYTF
12,TRBJ1-2,many,-,TRBV27,TGTGCCAGCAGTTCCCCTCCTAGGGGCTACACCTTC,CASSSPPRGYTF
11,TRBJ1-1,many,-,TRBV20-1,TGCAGTGCGCGGGGGCATGGTGAAGCTTTCTTT,CSARGHGEAFF
14,TRBJ1-1,-,-,TRBV5-1,TGCGCCAGCAGCTTGGCCGACAGCATTACTGAAGCTTTCTTT,CASSLADSITEAFF
13,TRBJ1-1,-,-,TRBV29-1,TGCAGCGTTGAAAGGGGCCCCAACACTGAAGCTTTCTTT,CSVERGPNTEAFF
14,TRBJ1-1,few,-,TRBV11-3,TGTGCCAGCAGCTTAGATTTGGTTGTCACTGGAGCTTTCTTT,CASSLDLVVTGAFF
14,TRBJ2-3,-,-,TRBV27,TGTGCCAGCAGTAGAGGACTTCTCACAGATACGCAGTATTTT,CASSRGLLTDTQYF
16,TRBJ1-1,few,-,TRBV5-6,TGTGCCAGCAGCCCGAACTTCCAGGGCGAGGTCACTGAAGCTTTCTTT,CASSPNFQGEVTEAFF
14,TRBJ2-1,few,-,TRBV5-1,TGCGCCAGCAGCTTGGGACTCCAAGTCAATGAGCAGTTCTTC,CASSLGLQVNEQFF
14,TRBJ2-7,many,TRBD1,TRBV27,TGTGCCAGCAGTTCAGACAGGGTGTCCTACGAGCAGTACTTC,CASSSDRVSYEQYF
15,TRBJ1-1,-,-,TRBV2,TGTGCCAGCAGTCACCCGACAAGGATGAACACTGAAGCTTTCTTT,CASSHPTRMNTEAFF
14,TRBJ1-5,few,TRBD1,TRBV2,TGTGCCAGCAGTGACGGACAGGGCGGACAGCCCCAGCATTTT,CASSDGQGGQPQHF
15,TRBJ2-1,once,-,TRBV6-5,TGTGCCAGCAGTTCAGCCTGGGGCTCCTACAATGAGCAGTTCTTC,CASSSAWGSYNEQFF